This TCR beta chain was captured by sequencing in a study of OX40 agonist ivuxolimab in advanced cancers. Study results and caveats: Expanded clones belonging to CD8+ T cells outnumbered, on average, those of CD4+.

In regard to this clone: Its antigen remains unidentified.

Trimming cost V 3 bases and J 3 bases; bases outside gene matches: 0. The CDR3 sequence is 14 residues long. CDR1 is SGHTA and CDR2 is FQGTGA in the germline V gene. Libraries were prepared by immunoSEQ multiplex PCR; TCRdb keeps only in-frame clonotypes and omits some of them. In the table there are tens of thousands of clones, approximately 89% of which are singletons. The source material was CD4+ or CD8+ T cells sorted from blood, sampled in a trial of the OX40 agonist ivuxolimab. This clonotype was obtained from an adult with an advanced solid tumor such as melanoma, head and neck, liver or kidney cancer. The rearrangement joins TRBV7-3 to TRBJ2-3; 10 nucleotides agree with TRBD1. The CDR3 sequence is CASSLGQGTDTQYF. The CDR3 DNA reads TGTGCCAGCAGCTTGGGACAGGGGACAGATACGCAGTATTTT.